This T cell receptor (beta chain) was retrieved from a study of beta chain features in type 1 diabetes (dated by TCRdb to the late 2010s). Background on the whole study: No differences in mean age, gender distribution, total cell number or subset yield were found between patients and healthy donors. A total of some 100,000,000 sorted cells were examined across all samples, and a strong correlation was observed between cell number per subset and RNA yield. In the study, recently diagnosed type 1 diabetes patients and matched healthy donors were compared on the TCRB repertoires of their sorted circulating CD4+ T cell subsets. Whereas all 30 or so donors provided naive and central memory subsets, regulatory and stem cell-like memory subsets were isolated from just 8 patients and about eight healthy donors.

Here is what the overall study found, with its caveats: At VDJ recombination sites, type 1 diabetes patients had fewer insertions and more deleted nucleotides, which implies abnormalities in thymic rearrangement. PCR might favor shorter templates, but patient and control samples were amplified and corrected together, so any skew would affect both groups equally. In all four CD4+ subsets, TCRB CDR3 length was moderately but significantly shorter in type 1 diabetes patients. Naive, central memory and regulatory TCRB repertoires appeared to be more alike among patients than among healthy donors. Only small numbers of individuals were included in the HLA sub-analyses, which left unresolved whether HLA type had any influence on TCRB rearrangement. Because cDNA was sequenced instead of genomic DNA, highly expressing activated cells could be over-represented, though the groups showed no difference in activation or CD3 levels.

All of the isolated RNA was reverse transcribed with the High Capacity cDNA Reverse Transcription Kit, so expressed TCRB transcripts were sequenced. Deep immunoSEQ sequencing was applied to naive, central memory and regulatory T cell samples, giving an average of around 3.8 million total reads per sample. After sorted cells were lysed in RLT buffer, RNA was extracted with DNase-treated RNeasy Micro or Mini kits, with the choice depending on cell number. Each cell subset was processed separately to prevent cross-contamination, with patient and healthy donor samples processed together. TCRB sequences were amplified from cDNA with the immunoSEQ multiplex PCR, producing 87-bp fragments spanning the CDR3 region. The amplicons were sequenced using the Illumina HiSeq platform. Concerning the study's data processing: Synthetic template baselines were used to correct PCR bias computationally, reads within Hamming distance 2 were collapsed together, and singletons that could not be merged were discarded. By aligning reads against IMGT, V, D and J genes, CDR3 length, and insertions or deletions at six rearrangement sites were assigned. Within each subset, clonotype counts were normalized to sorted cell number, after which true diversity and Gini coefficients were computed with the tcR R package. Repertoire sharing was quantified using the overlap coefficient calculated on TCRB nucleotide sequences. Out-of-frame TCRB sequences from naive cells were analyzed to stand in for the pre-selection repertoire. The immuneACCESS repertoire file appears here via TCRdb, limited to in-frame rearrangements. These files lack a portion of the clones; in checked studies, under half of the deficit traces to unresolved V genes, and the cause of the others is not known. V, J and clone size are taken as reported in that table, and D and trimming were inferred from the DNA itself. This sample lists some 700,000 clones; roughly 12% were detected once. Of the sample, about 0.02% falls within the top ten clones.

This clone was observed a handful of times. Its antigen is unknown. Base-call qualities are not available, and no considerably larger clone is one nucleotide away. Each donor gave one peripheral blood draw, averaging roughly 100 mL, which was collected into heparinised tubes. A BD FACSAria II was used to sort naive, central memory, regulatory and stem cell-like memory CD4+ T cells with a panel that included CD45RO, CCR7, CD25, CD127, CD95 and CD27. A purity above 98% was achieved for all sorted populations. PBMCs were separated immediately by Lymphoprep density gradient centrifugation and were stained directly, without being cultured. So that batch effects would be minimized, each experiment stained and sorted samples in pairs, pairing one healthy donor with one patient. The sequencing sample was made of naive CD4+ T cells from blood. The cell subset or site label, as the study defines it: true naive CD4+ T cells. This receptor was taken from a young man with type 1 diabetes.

The DNA reads TGTGCCAGCAGTCGGCCCTCTGGGGCCAACGTCCTGACTTTC. Translated, this is CASSRPSGANVLTF. The chain joins TRBV6-5 to TRBJ2-6, with no D gene named confidently. CDR1 and CDR2 are read off the germline V gene as MNHEY and SVGAGI. Between the V and J ends, shortened by 5 bases and 0 bases respectively, the junction contains 5 bases. Including cysteine and phenylalanine, the CDR3 has 14 amino acids. The read is trimmed to its CDR3 DNA, 42 bases read in frame from base 1.